The next 2 T cell receptor beta chains were all read from a single sample in a study of cytomegalovirus exposure and HLA in healthy donors. This PCR relied on a set of 60 Vbeta primers and 13 Jbeta primers. TCRdb's table, derived via immunoSEQ multiplex PCR, lists solely in-frame clones and lacks some. In the table there are more than 110,000 clones, about 75% of which are singletons. The sequencing sample was made of PBMCs. These receptors all stem from a man aged 30 to 39 in good health and CMV-seronegative.

The chain links TRBV13 to TRBJ2-5, with D unclear. The assigned J gene may be wrong: the sequence end matches TRBJ2-7 better. Germline V gene lookup returns CDR1 PRHDT and CDR2 FYEKMQ (reference sequence). The CDR3 consists of 15 residues. The CDR3 nucleotides are TGTGCCAGCAGCTCCCCCGGAGCTGATGGCTACGAGCAGTACTTC. Translated: CASSSPGADGYEQYF.

This clone occurred once. The CDR3 DNA sequence: TGTGCCAGCAGCGTAGTCGACAGCTCCTACGAGCAGTACTTC. Protein product: CASSVVDSSYEQYF. The chain uses TRBV9 and TRBJ2-7, with D possibly being TRBD1 (5 bases). The CDR3 consists of 14 residues. Germline V CDR1 and CDR2: SGDLS, YYNGEE. With 0 bases removed from V and 0 bases from J, the gap between germline ends came to 7 bases.